This paragraph reports one TCR beta chain. What it binds is unknown. This sample is drawn from a study of cytomegalovirus exposure and HLA in healthy donors. This CDR3 comprises 13 residues. The germline V gene has CDR1 KGHSH and CDR2 LQKENI. Trimming removed 1 base from V and 7 bases from J, with 10 bases in between. Primers: 60 Vbeta forward and 13 Jbeta reverse. TCRdb keeps only in-frame clones here, not all; method: immunoSEQ multiplex PCR. This sample contains 55,000 or so clones. Broader study findings: Some TCR beta chains (about 180 of them) were listed as cytomegalovirus-associated. The productive fraction for most TCR beta V segments was about 87% or about 30% in an earlier analysis.

The sequence was obtained from a woman in her thirties in good health and CMV-seropositive. Sequencing was carried out using PBMCs. The chain uses TRBV18 and TRBJ1-1; D unresolved. CDR3 amino acids: CASSPLTRGEAFF. The CDR3 DNA follows: TGTGCCAGCTCACCACTTACGCGGGGTGAAGCTTTCTTT.